This T cell receptor beta chain was profiled in a study of cytotoxic CD8 clonotypes in ibrutinib-treated CLL. Overall study findings and caveats: The study found public clonotypes uncommon, contracting or stable on treatment.

This CDR3 region has 14 residues. Trimming removed 0 bases from V and 4 bases from J; junction bases left unmatched: 2. The germline gives CDR1 SGHRS, CDR2 YFSETQ. Target depth was 1 in 200,000 to 1 in 1 million T cells, about 10x per clonotype. Data came from immunoSEQ multiplex PCR; TCRdb stores just in-frame clones and leaves some out. This table holds 120,000 to 150,000 clones, approximately 90% found once. This clone is a singleton in its sample. Its antigen is still unknown. This chain connects TRBV5-1 to TRBJ1-2; TRBD1 matches 8 bases. The sample consisted of PBMCs, taken after 12 months of ibrutinib treatment. This receptor was obtained from a human donor with chronic lymphocytic leukemia. This chain's CDR3 is CASSLDRGAYGYTF. The CDR3 DNA follows: TGCGCCAGCAGCTTGGACAGGGGGGCCTATGGCTACACCTTC.